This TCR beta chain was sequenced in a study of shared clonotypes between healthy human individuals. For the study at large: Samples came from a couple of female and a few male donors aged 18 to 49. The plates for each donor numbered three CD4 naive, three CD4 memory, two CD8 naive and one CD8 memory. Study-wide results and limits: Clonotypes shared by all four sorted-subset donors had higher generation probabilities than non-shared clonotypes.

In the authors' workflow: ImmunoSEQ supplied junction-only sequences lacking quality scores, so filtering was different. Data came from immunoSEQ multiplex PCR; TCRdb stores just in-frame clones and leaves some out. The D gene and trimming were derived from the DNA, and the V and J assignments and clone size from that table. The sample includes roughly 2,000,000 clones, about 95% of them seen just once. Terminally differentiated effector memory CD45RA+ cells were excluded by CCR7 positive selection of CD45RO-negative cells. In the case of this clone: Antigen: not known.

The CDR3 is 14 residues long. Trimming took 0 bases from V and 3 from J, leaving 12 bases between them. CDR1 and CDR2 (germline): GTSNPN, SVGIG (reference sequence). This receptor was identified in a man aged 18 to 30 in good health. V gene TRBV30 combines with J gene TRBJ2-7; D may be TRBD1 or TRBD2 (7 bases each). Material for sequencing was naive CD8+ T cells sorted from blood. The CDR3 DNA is TGTGCCTGGAGTGTGACAGGGAGGGTCTACGAGCAGTACTTC. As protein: CAWSVTGRVYEQYF.